The 25 T cell receptor beta chains given below trace back to one sample, sequenced in a study of control samples from healthy donors and cancer patients (dated by TCRdb to about 2020). To prepare the library, the immunoSEQ multiplex PCR assay was applied. The source is immuneACCESS, and TCRdb retained only in-frame sequences with V and J called. Part of the clones is not carried over; for the studies checked, unresolved V genes explain less than half of this, and the remainder is unexplained. For this sample there are approximately 100,000 clones; around 80% appear just once. The ten largest clones capture roughly 2% of the sample. Sequenced input: blood. These receptors came from a man aged 55 to 69 in good health.

The chain links TRBV11-3 to TRBJ2-7; D possibly corresponds to TRBD2 (5 bases). The CDR3 contains 15 residues. V lost 0 bases and J lost 1, with 10 bases in between. Germline V gene data show CDR1 as SGHNT and CDR2 as YENEEA. CDR3 protein: CASSLDLSVSYEQYF. In DNA form, the CDR3 reads TGTGCCAGCAGCTTAGACCTTAGCGTTTCCTACGAGCAGTACTTC. Using reference TRBV11-3 and TRBJ2-7 for the parts outside the CDR3, the full variable domain is EAGVVQSPRYKIIEKKQPVAFWCNPISGHNTLYWYLQNLGQGPELLIRYENEEAVDDSQLPKDRFSAERLKGVDSTLKIQPAELGDSAVYLCASSLDLSVSYEQYFGPGTRLTVT.

The rearrangement uses TRBV6-1 and TRBJ1-6; weak D call: TRBD1 (5 bases). The CDR3 is made up of 17 amino acids. The germline V and J ends were trimmed by 1 base and 0 bases, with 10 bases remaining between them. Germline CDR1 is MNHNS and CDR2 is SASEGT. The CDR3 protein is CASSEDRQSSYNSPLHF. The CDR3 coding sequence is TGTGCCAGCAGTGAAGACCGACAGAGCTCCTATAATTCACCCCTCCACTTT.

The CDR3 spells CASSSQRQGGAFF. CDR3 nucleotide sequence: TGTGCCAGCAGTTCTCAACGACAGGGAGGGGCTTTCTTT. This chain links TRBV6-6 with TRBJ1-1, with 7 bases identical to TRBD1. The germline gives CDR1 MNHNY, CDR2 SVGAGI (reference sequence). The CDR3 is made up of 13 amino acids. V lost 4 bases, J lost 11 bases, and 10 bases stayed unmatched.

This clone occurred once. This chain uses TRBV5-4 with TRBJ2-3; TRBD2 matches 9 bases. The ends lost 5 bases at V and 4 bases at J; junction bases unmatched: 5. The CDR3 runs 14 residues. Germline CDR1 is SGHNT and CDR2 is YYREEE (reference sequence). The CDR3 DNA reads TGTGCCAGCAGGGTTTTAGCGGGAGCAGATACGCAGTATTTT. This encodes CASRVLAGADTQYF.

The chain recombines TRBV24-1 with TRBJ1-2, with D possibly matching TRBD1 (5 bases). CDR3 length equals 13 residues. In germline, CDR1 is KGHDR, CDR2 SFDVKD. Trimming left V 5 bases short and J 8 bases short, with 14 bases between. DNA of the CDR3: TGTGCCACCAGTGTAGGGGCTGGGAGCGGCTACACCTTC. Its protein is CATSVGAGSGYTF.

V gene TRBV5-1 combines with J gene TRBJ1-1; weak D call: TRBD1 (5 bases). The CDR3 is 14 amino acids. Germline V gene sequence: CDR1 SGHRS, CDR2 YFSETQ. V was clipped by 3 bases and J by 3 bases, with 12 bases between them. The CDR3 sequence: CASSSQGFDTEAFF. In nucleotides, the CDR3 is TGCGCCAGCAGCTCGCAGGGCTTTGACACTGAAGCTTTCTTT.

This clone was counted a single time. The rearrangement uses TRBV28 and TRBJ2-7, with 7 bases that match TRBD2. In germline, CDR1 is MDHEN, CDR2 SYDVKM. After removal of 7 bases from V and 0 bases from J, the junction contained 6 bases not matched to a gene. The CDR3 contains 14 residues. CDR3 in amino acids: CASTRGGFSYEQYF. CDR3 in DNA: TGTGCCAGCACCCGGGGAGGGTTCTCCTACGAGCAGTACTTC. The full variable domain, with the rest looked up from reference TRBV28 and TRBJ2-7, is DVKVTQSSRYLVKRTGEKVFLECVQDMDHENMFWYRQDPGLGLRLIYFSYDVKMKEKGDIPEGYSVSREKKERFSLILESASTNQTSMYLCASTRGGFSYEQYFGPGTRLTVT.

This clone has a handful of counts. This rearrangement joins TRBV7-9 to TRBJ2-7, with 7 bases matching TRBD2. Germline V gene sequence: CDR1 SEHNR, CDR2 FQNEAQ (reference sequence). This CDR3 comprises 13 residues. The junction had 2 bases not matched to a gene; V was cut back by 5 bases and J by 1 base. DNA of the CDR3: TGTGCCAGCAGCGACGGGGGGTCCTACGAGCAGTACTTC. Its protein is CASSDGGSYEQYF.

This chain links TRBV11-2 with TRBJ2-5; 7 nucleotides agree with TRBD1. The CDR3 is 16 amino acids. The V segment lost 1 base and the J segment 5 bases; nucleotides outside the gene matches: 10. The germline gives CDR1 SGHAT, CDR2 FQNNGV. Written as DNA, the CDR3 is TGTGCCAGCAGCTTAGCACAGGGGACCTTCTTGGAGACCCAGTACTTC. Translated, it gives CASSLAQGTFLETQYF.

The chain employs TRBV3-1 (or the pseudogene TRBV3-2) and TRBJ2-7, with TRBD2 as a possible D gene (6 bases). The V end lost 3 bases, the J end lost 2 bases, and 23 bases lay between the germline ends. Looked up from germline, CDR1 is LGHDT and CDR2 is YNNKEL (reference sequence). This CDR3 is built from 18 residues. This CDR3 reads CASSQYIEHGSGAYEQYF. The CDR3 DNA is TGTGCCAGCAGCCAGTACATCGAGCACGGGAGTGGGGCCTACGAGCAGTACTTC.

The count of this clone is one. The chain uses TRBV4-1 and TRBJ1-6; D is perhaps TRBD1 (6 bases). Germline V gene lookup returns CDR1 MGHRA and CDR2 YSYEKL. V lost 0 bases and J lost 9, with 12 bases in between. The CDR3 extends over 15 amino acids. CDR3 DNA: TGCGCCAGCAGCCAAGAGATAGGGGGGGGTTCACCCCTCCACTTT. It is translated as CASSQEIGGGSPLHF.

This chain links TRBV6-6 with TRBJ1-5; D is possibly TRBD1 (6 bases). This CDR3 has 14 residues. The V end lost 9 bases, the J end lost 9 bases, and 21 bases lay between the germline ends. From germline, CDR1 is MNHNY and CDR2 SVGAGI (reference sequence). CDR3 residues: CARRDKGPRGPQHF. The CDR3 region has the DNA TGTGCCAGACGGGACAAGGGCCCCCGGGGGCCCCAGCATTTT.

The J gene is TRBJ2-2, the V gene TRBV3-1 (or the pseudogene TRBV3-2); the match to TRBD2 covers 8 bases. The V and J ends lost 7 bases and 3 bases, in that order; junction bases with no gene match: 7. This CDR3 has 15 residues. Germline V gene data show CDR1 as LGHDT and CDR2 as YNNKEL (reference sequence). The CDR3 here is CASTGTSWDTGELFF. The CDR3 DNA sequence: TGTGCCAGCACGGGGACTAGTTGGGACACCGGGGAGCTGTTTTTT.

This chain connects TRBV4-1 to TRBJ2-7, with TRBD2 matching 8 bases. The CDR3 extends over 15 amino acids. J gave up 4 bases and V 0 bases, and 5 bases lay outside the gene matches. In germline, CDR1 is MGHRA, CDR2 YSYEKL. CDR3 loop: CASSQEGLALYEQYF. The CDR3 DNA follows: TGCGCCAGCAGCCAAGAAGGACTAGCATTATACGAGCAGTACTTC.

This clone was observed once. The gene calls are TRBV7-9 and TRBJ2-7, with D possibly being TRBD1 or TRBD2 (6 bases each). V lost 6 bases to trimming and J lost 0 bases, with 21 bases between them. The CDR3 length is 17 residues. Germline-derived CDR1 and CDR2 are SEHNR and FQNEAQ (reference sequence). The CDR3 region is CASSKPGGGIISYEQYF. Written as DNA, the CDR3 is TGTGCCAGCAGTAAGCCTGGAGGGGGGATCATCTCCTACGAGCAGTACTTC.

The chain joins TRBV11-2 to TRBJ2-5, with D possibly matching TRBD2 (5 bases). The V gene lost 1 base and the J gene lost 7 bases, with 19 bases spanning the gap. CDR3 size: 16 residues. Germline CDR1 reads SGHAT; CDR2 reads FQNNGV. The CDR3 region is CASSLVAYGTRGTQYF. The CDR3 bases are TGTGCCAGCAGCTTAGTGGCTTACGGCACCCGGGGGACCCAGTACTTC.

CDR3 sequence reads: CASRGPGPDTQYF. CDR3 in DNA: TGTGCCAGCAGGGGCCCCGGGCCAGATACGCAGTATTTT. V gene TRBV28 combines with J gene TRBJ2-3; D is ambiguous. CDR1 is MDHEN, CDR2 SYDVKM, per germline. The V end was cut by 6 bases, the J end by 4 bases, with 11 bases between. The CDR3 consists of 13 residues.

The chain employs TRBV10-2 and TRBJ1-5; D unclear. V was trimmed by 5 bases and J by 5 bases, leaving 10 bases between them. CDR1 WSHSY and CDR2 SAAADI come from the germline V gene. The CDR3 runs to 13 residues. CDR3 in DNA: TGCGCCAGCAGTTACGGGTCGGATCAGCCCCAGCATTTT. Translation gives CASSYGSDQPQHF.

For the CDR3, the DNA is TGTGCCAGCAGCTTAGCGCACCTCGTAGGGGAGGTCTATGGCTACACCTTC. This gives the protein CASSLAHLVGEVYGYTF. V gene TRBV7-6 combines with J gene TRBJ1-2, with D possibly being TRBD1 (5 bases). There are 17 residues in the CDR3. Per germline, CDR1 SGHVS and CDR2 FNYEAQ. The ends were cut back, 0 bases at V and 4 bases at J, with 18 bases in the middle.

In its sample, this clone was seen once. The chain is built from TRBV3-1 (or the pseudogene TRBV3-2) and TRBJ2-2, with no clear D. Germline V lookup: CDR1 LGHDT, CDR2 YNNKEL (reference sequence). Trimming removed 4 bases at V and 7 bases at J, with 10 bases between. The CDR3 length is 13 residues. The CDR3 bases are TGTGCCAGCAGCCTAAGTCTAGGCGGGGAGCTGTTTTTT. Residues: CASSLSLGGELFF.

V is TRBV6-5 and J is TRBJ2-4; TRBD1 matches 9 bases. The CDR3 extends over 15 amino acids. The ends lost 8 bases at V and 7 bases at J; junction bases unmatched: 12. Germline lookup yields CDR1 MNHEY and CDR2 SVGAGI. The chain's CDR3 is CASSLGQGKENIQYF. The DNA of the CDR3 is TGTGCCAGCTCCCTCGGACAGGGGAAAGAGAACATTCAGTACTTC.

This clone appeared a few times. The V and J genes are TRBV28 and TRBJ2-7, with D perhaps matching TRBD1 (5 bases). Germline V gene lookup returns CDR1 MDHEN and CDR2 SYDVKM. Trimming took off 2 bases at V and 0 bases at J, with 8 bases between the two ends. The CDR3 contains 14 residues. Here the CDR3 DNA reads TGTGCCAGCAGTTTAAGGGGCCTCTCCTACGAGCAGTACTTC. Protein: CASSLRGLSYEQYF.

In this sample, this clone turned up once. The V and J genes are TRBV10-3 and TRBJ2-1; no reliable D call. The CDR3 length is 12 residues. Germline values: CDR1 ENHRY, CDR2 SYGVKD. The V and J ends lost 8 bases and 4 bases respectively, with 9 bases between them. CDR3 sequence: CAIGPVYNEQFF. CDR3 nucleotides: TGTGCCATCGGGCCTGTGTACAATGAGCAGTTCTTC.

This clone was detected only once. The chain employs TRBV5-1 and TRBJ1-1; D gene unclear. Germline V gene sequence: CDR1 SGHRS, CDR2 YFSETQ. CDR3 length: 13 amino acids. Between the trimmed V and J ends, which lost 2 bases and 1 base, there was a span of 6 bases. The CDR3 region has the DNA TGCGCCAGCAGCTTCGGAGAGAACACTGAAGCTTTCTTT. It is translated as CASSFGENTEAFF.

This sequence joins TRBV10-2 and TRBJ2-7, with TRBD1 matching over 7 bases. Germline assignment: CDR1 WSHSY and CDR2 SAAADI. Germline trimming cut 6 bases from V and 0 bases from J; bases unmatched to any gene: 8. The CDR3 length is 15 residues. This CDR3 reads CASREGQDNSYEQYF. The CDR3, as DNA: TGCGCCAGCAGGGAAGGACAGGACAACTCCTACGAGCAGTACTTC.